This T cell receptor (beta chain) was retrieved from a study of early T cells in non-severe SARS-CoV-2 infection. About the study: Unsorted whole-blood RNA was sequenced in bulk, leaving chains unpaired.

Unique molecular identifiers (one per individual cDNA molecule) were attached. TCRdb redid the calling of the 5' RACE reads with MiXCR, one entry per CDR3 protein. The table includes tens of thousands of distinct CDR3 sequences, about 4% detected once. Many counts were recorded for this clonotype. CDR1 and CDR2 (germline): SGDLS, YYNGEE. J was trimmed by 5 bases and V by 3 bases; bases with no gene match: 3. CDR3 length equals 14 residues. The chain has TRBV9 and TRBJ1-5; 9 bases match TRBD1. The sequencing sample was made of whole blood. This clonotype originated in an adult who was a healthcare worker with PCR-confirmed SARS-CoV-2 infection or an uninfected control (not recorded which). This CDR3 reads CASSAGQGYQPQHF. The CDR3 DNA sequence: TGTGCCAGCAGCGCGGGACAGGGTTATCAGCCCCAGCATTTT.